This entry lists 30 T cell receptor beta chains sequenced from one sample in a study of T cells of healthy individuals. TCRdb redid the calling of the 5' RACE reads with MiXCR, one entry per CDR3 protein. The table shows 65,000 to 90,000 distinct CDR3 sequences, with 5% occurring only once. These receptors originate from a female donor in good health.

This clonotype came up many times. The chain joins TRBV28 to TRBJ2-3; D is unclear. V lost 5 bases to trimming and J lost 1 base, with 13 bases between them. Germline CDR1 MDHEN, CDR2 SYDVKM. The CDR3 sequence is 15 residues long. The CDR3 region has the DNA TGTGCCAGCAGTCCTGGGGTGGTCGGCACAGATACGCAGTATTTT. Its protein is CASSPGVVGTDTQYF.

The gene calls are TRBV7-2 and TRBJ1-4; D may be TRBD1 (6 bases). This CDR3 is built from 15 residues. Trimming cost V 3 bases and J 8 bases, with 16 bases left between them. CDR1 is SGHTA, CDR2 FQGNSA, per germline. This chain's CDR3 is CASSFDGQRGEKLFF. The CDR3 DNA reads TGTGCCAGCAGCTTTGATGGACAGCGGGGGGAAAAACTGTTTTTT.

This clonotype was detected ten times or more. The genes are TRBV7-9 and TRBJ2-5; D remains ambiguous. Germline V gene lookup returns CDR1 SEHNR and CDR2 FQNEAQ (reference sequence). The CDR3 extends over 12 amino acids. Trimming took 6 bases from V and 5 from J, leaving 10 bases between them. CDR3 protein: CASSSPSETQYF. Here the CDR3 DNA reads TGTGCCAGCAGTTCCCCCTCGGAGACCCAGTACTTC.

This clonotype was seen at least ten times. The CDR3 region has the DNA TGTGCCAGCAGCTTAGCGGTGGAGCTCAGCTCTGGAAACACCATATATTTT. Residues: CASSLAVELSSGNTIYF. The J gene is TRBJ1-3, the V gene TRBV7-2; D gene ambiguous. In germline, CDR1 is SGHTA, CDR2 FQGNSA. This CDR3 has 17 residues. The V and J ends lost 0 bases and 0 bases respectively, with 12 bases between them.

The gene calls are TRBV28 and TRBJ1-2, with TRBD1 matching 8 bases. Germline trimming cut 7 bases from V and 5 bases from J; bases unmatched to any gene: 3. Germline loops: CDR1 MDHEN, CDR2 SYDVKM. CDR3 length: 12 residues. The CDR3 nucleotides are TGTGCCAGCAACAACAGGGGGTATGGCTACACCTTC. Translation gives CASNNRGYGYTF.

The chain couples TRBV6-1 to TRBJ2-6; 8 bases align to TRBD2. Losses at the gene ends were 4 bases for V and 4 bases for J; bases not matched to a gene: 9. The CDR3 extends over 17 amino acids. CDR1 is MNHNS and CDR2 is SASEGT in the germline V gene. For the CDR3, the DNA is TGTGCCAGCAGTGGCGGGACTAGAGTCCCCGGGGCCAACGTCCTGACTTTC. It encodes CASSGGTRVPGANVLTF.

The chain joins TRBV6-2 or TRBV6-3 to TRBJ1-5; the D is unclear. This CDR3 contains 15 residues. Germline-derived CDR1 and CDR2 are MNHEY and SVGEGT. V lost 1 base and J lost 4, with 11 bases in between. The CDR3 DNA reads TGTGCCAGCAGTTACTGGGTAGGGCCTAATCAGCCCCAGCATTTT. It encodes CASSYWVGPNQPQHF.

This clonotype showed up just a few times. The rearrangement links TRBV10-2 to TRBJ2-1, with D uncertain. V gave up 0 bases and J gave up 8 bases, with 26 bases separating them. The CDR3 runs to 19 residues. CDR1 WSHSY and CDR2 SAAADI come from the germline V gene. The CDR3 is CASSESFSGGAIQSYEQFF. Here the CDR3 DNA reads TGCGCCAGCAGTGAGTCCTTCTCGGGCGGAGCCATCCAAAGCTATGAGCAGTTCTTC.

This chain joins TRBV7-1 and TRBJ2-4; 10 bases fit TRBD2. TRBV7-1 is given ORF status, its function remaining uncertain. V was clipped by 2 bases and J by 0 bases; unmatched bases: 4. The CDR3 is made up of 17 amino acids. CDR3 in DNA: TGTGCCAGCAGCTCACCACTAGCGGGGCTAGCCAAAAACATTCAGTACTTC. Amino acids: CASSSPLAGLAKNIQYF.

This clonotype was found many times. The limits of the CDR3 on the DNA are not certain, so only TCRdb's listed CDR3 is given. This chain's CDR3 is CASSLGGGSVLRARDTAHEQFF. This chain joins TRBV5-6 and TRBJ2-1; the D call TRBD1 from the table was never checked on the DNA. The CDR3 totals 22 residues, both ends included. Germline V lookup: CDR1 SGHDT, CDR2 YYEEEE.

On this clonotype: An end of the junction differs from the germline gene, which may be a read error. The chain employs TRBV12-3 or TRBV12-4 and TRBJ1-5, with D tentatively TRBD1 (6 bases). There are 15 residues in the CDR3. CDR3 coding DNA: TGTGCCAGCAGTTTTGAGGGGGTCGGCAATCAGCCCCAGCGTTTT. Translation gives CASSFEGVGNQPQRF.

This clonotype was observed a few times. The CDR3 here is CATGASGRAGETQYF. CDR3 nucleotide sequence: TGTGCCACCGGGGCTAGCGGGAGGGCCGGGGAGACCCAGTACTTC. The chain employs TRBV15 and TRBJ2-5; 12 nucleotides line up with TRBD2. The germline gives CDR1 LNHNV, CDR2 YYDKDF (reference sequence). With 8 bases clipped from V and 5 bases from J, the junction kept 9 bases outside the gene matches. The CDR3 is 15 residues long.

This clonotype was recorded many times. CDR3 DNA sequence: TGTGCCAGCAGCCAAGACGGGACAGGGGGTCAGCCCCAGCATTTT. Protein: CASSQDGTGGQPQHF. J is TRBJ1-5 and V is TRBV4-2; 11 positions match TRBD1. With V trimmed by 0 bases and J by 6 bases, 1 base remained unmatched. Germline CDR1 reads LGHNA; CDR2 reads YNFKEQ. This CDR3 spans 15 amino acids.

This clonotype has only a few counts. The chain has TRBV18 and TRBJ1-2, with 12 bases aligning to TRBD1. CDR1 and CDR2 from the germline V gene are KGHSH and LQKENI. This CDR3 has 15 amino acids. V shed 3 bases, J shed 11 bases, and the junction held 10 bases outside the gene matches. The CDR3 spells CASSPVPGQGADYTF. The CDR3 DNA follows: TGTGCCAGCTCACCCGTACCGGGACAGGGGGCCGATTACACCTTC.

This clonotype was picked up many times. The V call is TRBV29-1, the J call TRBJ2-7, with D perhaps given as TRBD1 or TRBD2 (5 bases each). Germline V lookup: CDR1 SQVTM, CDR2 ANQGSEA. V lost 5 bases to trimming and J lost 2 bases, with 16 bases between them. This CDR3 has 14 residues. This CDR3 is CSVSGREGTYEQYF. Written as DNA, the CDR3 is TGCAGCGTTAGCGGCAGGGAAGGAACCTACGAGCAGTACTTC.

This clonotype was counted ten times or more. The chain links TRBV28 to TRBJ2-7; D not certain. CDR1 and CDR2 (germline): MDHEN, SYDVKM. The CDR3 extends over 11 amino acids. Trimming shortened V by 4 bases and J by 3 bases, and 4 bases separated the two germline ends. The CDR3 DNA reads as TGTGCCAGCAGTTCGATCTACGAGCAGTACTTC. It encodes CASSSIYEQYF.

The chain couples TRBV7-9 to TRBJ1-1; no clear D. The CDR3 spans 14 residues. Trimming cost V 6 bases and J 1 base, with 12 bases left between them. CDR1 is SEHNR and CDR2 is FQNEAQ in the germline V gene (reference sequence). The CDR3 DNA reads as TGTGCCAGCAGTCTAGATCCCCAGAACACTGAAGCTTTCTTT. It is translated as CASSLDPQNTEAFF.

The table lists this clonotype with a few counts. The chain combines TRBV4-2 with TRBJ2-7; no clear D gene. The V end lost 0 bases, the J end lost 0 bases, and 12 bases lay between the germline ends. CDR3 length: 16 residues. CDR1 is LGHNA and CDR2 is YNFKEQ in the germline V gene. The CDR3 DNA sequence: TGTGCCAGCAGCCAAGAAGTCTGGGGATTCTCCTACGAGCAGTACTTC. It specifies CASSQEVWGFSYEQYF.

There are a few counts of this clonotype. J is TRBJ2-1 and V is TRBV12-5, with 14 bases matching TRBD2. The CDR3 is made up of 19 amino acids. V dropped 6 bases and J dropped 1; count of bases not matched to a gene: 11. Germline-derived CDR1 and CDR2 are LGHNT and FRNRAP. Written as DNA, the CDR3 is TGTGCTAGTGGGGCGCCGGGGACTAGCGGGAGTTCATCCTACAATGAGCAGTTCTTC. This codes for CASGAPGTSGSSSYNEQFF. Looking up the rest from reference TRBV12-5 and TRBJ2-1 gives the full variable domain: DARVTQTPRHKVTEMGQEVTMRCQPILGHNTVFWYRQTMMQGLELLAYFRNRAPLDDSGMPKDRFSAEMPDATLATLKIQPSEPRDSAVYFCASGAPGTSGSSSYNEQFFGPGTRLTVL.

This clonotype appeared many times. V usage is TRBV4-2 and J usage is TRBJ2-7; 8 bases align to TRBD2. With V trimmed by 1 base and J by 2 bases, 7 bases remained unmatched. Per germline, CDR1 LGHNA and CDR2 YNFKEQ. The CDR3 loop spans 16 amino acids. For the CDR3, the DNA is TGTGCCAGCAGCCAAGCAGGAGCGGGGGCCACCTACGAGCAGTACTTC. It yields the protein CASSQAGAGATYEQYF.

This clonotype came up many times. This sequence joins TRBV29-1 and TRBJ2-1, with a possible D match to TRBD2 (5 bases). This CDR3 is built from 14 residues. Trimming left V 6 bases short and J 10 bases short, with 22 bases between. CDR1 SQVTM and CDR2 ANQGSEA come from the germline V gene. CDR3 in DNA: TGCAGCGTCTCAACCCTTGGACTCGGCGGCGAGCAGTTCTTC. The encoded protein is CSVSTLGLGGEQFF.

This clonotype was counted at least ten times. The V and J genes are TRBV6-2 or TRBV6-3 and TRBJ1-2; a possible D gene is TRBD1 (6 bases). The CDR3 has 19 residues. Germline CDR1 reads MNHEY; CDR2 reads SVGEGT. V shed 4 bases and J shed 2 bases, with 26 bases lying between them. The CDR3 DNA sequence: TGTGCCAGCAGTTCCCACTTCGATACCAGGGGAATCGAGAACTATGGCTACACCTTC. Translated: CASSSHFDTRGIENYGYTF.

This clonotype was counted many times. This CDR3 is CAISESGRGQETQYF. In DNA, the CDR3 is TGTGCCATCAGTGAGTCTGGGAGGGGGCAAGAGACCCAGTACTTC. The rearrangement links TRBV10-3 to TRBJ2-5, with D possibly being TRBD2 (7 bases). V was pared by 0 bases and J by 2 bases, with 10 bases between. The CDR3 is 15 amino acids. Germline V gene sequence: CDR1 ENHRY, CDR2 SYGVKD.

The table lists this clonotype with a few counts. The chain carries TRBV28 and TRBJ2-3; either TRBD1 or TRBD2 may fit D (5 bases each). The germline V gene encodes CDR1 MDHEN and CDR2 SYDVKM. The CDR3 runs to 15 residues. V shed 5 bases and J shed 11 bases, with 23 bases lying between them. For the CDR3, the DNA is TGTGCCAGCAGTCCCCGGGTAGCGCCCAGGGTCGGGCAGTATTTT. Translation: CASSPRVAPRVGQYF.

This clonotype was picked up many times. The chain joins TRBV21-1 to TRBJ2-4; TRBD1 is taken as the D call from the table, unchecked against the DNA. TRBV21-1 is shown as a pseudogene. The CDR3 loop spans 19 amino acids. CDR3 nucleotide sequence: TGTGCCAGCAGCAAAAGGGGGCTTGAGCCAATTCTAGCCAAAAACATTCAGTACTTC. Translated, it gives CASSKRGLEPILAKNIQYF.

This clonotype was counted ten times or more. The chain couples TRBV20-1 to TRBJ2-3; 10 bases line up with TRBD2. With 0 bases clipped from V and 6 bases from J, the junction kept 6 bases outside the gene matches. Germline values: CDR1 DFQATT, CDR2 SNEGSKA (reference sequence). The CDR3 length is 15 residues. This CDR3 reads CSARDLTAGGDTQYF. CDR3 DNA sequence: TGCAGTGCTAGAGATCTGACAGCGGGAGGGGATACGCAGTATTTT.

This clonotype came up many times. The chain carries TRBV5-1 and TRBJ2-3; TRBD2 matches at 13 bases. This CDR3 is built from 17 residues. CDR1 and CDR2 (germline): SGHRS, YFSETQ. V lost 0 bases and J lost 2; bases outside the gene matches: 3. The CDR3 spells CASSLVGLAGPTDTQYF. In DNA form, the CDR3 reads TGCGCCAGCAGCTTGGTGGGACTAGCGGGACCCACAGATACGCAGTATTTT.

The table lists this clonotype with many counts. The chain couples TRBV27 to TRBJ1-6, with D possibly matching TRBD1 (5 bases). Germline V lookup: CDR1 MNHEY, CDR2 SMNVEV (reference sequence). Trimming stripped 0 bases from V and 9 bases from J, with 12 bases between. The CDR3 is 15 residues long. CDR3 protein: CASSLSSTVGSPLHF. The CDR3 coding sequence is TGTGCCAGCAGTTTATCATCGACAGTCGGTTCACCCCTCCACTTT.

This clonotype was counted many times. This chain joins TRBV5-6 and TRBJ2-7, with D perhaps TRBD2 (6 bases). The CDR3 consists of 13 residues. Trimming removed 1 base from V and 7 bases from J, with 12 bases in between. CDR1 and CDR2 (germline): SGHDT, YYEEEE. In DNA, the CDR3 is TGTGCCAGCAGCTTGCTTGGGGGAGGAGAGCAGTACTTC. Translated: CASSLLGGGEQYF.

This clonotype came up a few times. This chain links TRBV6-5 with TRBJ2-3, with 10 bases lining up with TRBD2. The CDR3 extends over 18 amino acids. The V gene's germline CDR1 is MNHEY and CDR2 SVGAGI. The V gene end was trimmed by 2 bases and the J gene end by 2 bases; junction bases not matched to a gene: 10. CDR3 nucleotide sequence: TGTGCCAGCAGTTACACCTTCACAGCGGGAGGGCCCACAGATACGCAGTATTTT. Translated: CASSYTFTAGGPTDTQYF.